This entry concerns a single T cell receptor beta chain. These data are taken from a study of control samples from healthy donors and cancer patients. Germline V lookup: CDR1 LNHDA, CDR2 SQIVND (reference sequence). V gave up 6 bases and J gave up 4 bases; unmatched junction bases: 4. This CDR3 is 14 amino acids long. Sequenced by immunoSEQ multiplex PCR; TCRdb stores in-frame clones only, minus some. The sample lists 90,000 to 150,000 clones, approximately 88% occurring once. The specimen sequenced was blood. This chain links TRBV19 with TRBJ2-1; 9 bases fit TRBD2. The sequence derives from a man in his forties or fifties in good health. DNA of the CDR3: TGTGCCAGTAGCAGCGGGGGGCTGTACAATGAGCAGTTCTTC. Protein product: CASSSGGLYNEQFF.